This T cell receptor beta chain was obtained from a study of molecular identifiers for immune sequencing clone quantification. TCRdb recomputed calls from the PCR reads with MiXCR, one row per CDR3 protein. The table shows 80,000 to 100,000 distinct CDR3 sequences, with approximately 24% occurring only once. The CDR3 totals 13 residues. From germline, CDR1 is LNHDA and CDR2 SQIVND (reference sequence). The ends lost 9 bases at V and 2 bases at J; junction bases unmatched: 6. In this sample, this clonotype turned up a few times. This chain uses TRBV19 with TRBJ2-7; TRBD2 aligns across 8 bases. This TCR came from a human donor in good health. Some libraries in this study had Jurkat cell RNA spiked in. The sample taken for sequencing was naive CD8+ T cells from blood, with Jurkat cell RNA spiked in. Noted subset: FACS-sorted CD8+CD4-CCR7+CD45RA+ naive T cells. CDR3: CASSGGRTYEQYF. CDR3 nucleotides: TGTGCCAGCAGCGGGGGCCGAACCTACGAGCAGTACTTC. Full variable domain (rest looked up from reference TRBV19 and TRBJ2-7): DGGITQSPKYLFRKEGQNVTLSCEQNLNHDAMYWYRQDPGQGLRLIYYSQIVNDFQKGDIAEGYSVSREKKESFPLTVTSAQKNPTAFYLCASSGGRTYEQYFGPGTRLTVT.